Listed here are 27 T cell receptor beta chains from one sample, sequenced in a study of T cells in women clearing cervical HPV infection. Assay used: immunoSEQ multiplex PCR; TCRdb lists only in-frame clones, some missing. Reported are some 30,000 clones; the ten largest clones contain about 17%. Sequenced sample: blood buffy coat. The source is a woman aged 18-69 years with a cervical HPV16 infection that either progressed to CIN3+ or cleared (not recorded which).

As to this clone: The read terminates 3 residues ahead of where the CDR3 ends, so the germline J gene completes it. The V and J genes are TRBV6-1 and TRBJ1-4; D is perhaps TRBD1 (6 bases). Trimming stripped 4 bases from V and 6 bases from J, with 18 bases between. CDR3 length equals 16 residues. In germline, CDR1 is MNHNS, CDR2 SASEGT. CDR3 DNA, as far as it was read: TGTGCCAGCAGTGCGCAACAGGGTTATCTATATGAAAAA. Its protein product is CASSAQQGYLYEK. The entire CDR3 is CASSAQQGYLYEKLFF.

As to this clone: The CDR3 end lies 3 residues beyond the end of the read and is filled in from the germline J gene. V gene TRBV19 combines with J gene TRBJ1-4, with a weak D call TRBD1 (5 bases). CDR1 is LNHDA, CDR2 SQIVND, per germline (reference sequence). The CDR3 is made up of 14 amino acids. V shed 5 bases and J shed 5 bases, with 12 bases lying between them. CDR3 residues: CASSARGENEKLFF. The sequenced CDR3 bases are TGTGCCAGTAGTGCAAGGGGCGAAAATGAAAAA.

For this clone: The read falls 3 residues short of the CDR3 end, and the missing part is taken from the germline J gene. The chain links TRBV20-1 to TRBJ2-2; D might be TRBD1 (6 bases). Per the germline V gene, CDR1 is DFQATT and CDR2 is SNEGSKA (reference sequence). CDR3 length equals 13 residues. Trimming stripped 6 bases from V and 2 bases from J, with 10 bases between. CDR3 residues: CSATGTNTGELFF. Incomplete CDR3 DNA: TGCAGTGCGACCGGGACAAACACCGGGGAG.

As to this clone: The sequence runs out 3 residues before the end of the CDR3; the remainder is reconstructed from the germline J gene. The rearrangement uses TRBV2 and TRBJ2-5; 10 bases map to TRBD2. Looked up from germline, CDR1 is SNHLY and CDR2 is FYNNEI. This CDR3 spans 13 amino acids. V was pared by 8 bases and J by 5 bases, with 5 bases of the junction left unmatched. Here the CDR3 reads CASCSGRRETQYF. The DNA read from the CDR3 is TGTGCCAGCTGTAGCGGGAGGCGCGAGACC.

Concerning this clone: The read terminates 3 residues ahead of where the CDR3 ends, so the germline J gene completes it. This chain connects TRBV6-2 or TRBV6-3 to TRBJ1-2, with TRBD1 identical over 7 bases. Germline CDR1 MNHEY, CDR2 SVGEGT. The CDR3 spans 13 residues. The CDR3: CASSPTGTRGYTF. The sequenced part of the CDR3 DNA is TGTGCCAGCAGCCCGACAGGGACCAGGGGC.

On this clone: Coverage ceases 3 residues before the CDR3 finishes, and the germline J gene fills in the end. V gene TRBV5-1 combines with J gene TRBJ1-2; a possible D gene is TRBD1 (5 bases). This CDR3 is 15 amino acids long. Germline V gene data show CDR1 as SGHRS and CDR2 as YFSETQ. This CDR3 is CASSLEVQGLGGYTF. Incomplete CDR3 DNA: TGCGCCAGCAGCTTGGAAGTCCAGGGTTTAGGGGGC.

As regards this clone: The read halts 3 residues ahead of the CDR3 end, with the missing end drawn from the germline J gene. The chain has TRBV18 and TRBJ2-7; 7 nucleotides line up with TRBD2. The CDR3 sequence is 14 residues long. The junction had 5 bases not matched to a gene; V was cut back by 3 bases and J by 3 bases. The germline CDR1 and CDR2 sequences are KGHSH and LQKENI. The sequenced part of the CDR3 DNA is TGTGCCAGCTCACCGAAGGGGAGGGTCTACGAG. Translated, it gives CASSPKGRVYE. The whole CDR3 is CASSPKGRVYEQYF.

Regarding this clone: The read gets to within 3 residues of the CDR3 end, and the germline J gene fills in the rest. The chain uses TRBV5-5 and TRBJ2-2; D is undetermined. Germline V gives CDR1 SGHKS, CDR2 YYEKEE (reference sequence). This CDR3 spans 15 amino acids. Trimming removed 1 base from V and 5 bases from J, with 12 bases in between. CDR3 in amino acids: CASSLIAGATGELFF. The covered CDR3 bases are TGTGCCAGCAGCTTGATAGCTGGCGCAACCGGGGAG.

Comments on this clone: The read ends 3 residues shy of where the CDR3 ends; the end is completed using the germline J gene. The rearrangement joins TRBV30 to TRBJ2-2, with D possibly being TRBD1 (5 bases). This CDR3 has 13 residues. Germline CDR1 reads GTSNPN; CDR2 reads SVGIG (reference sequence). Partial CDR3 DNA: TGTGCCTGGGGGTGGAAAGGGGCCAACGTG. Protein product: CAWGWKGANV. From start to end, the CDR3 is CAWGWKGANVLFF.

Points on this clone: Read coverage stops 3 residues before the CDR3 terminus; the germline J gene supplies the remainder. The chain uses TRBV6-2 or TRBV6-3 and TRBJ2-7; 9 nucleotides match TRBD2. CDR1 and CDR2 (germline): MNHEY, SVGEGT. The length of the CDR3 is 16 residues. V gave up 2 bases and J gave up 6 bases; unmatched junction bases: 11. The CDR3 reads CASSYGMGLAALEQYF. CDR3 DNA, as far as it was read: TGTGCCAGCAGTTACGGGATGGGACTAGCCGCACTCGAG.

A note on this clone: The read stops 3 residues short of the end of the CDR3; the missing end is completed from the germline J gene. The chain uses TRBV5-1 and TRBJ2-5; perhaps TRBD2 as D (6 bases). Trimming left V 4 bases short and J 5 bases short, with 18 bases between. CDR1 is SGHRS and CDR2 is YFSETQ in the germline V gene. The CDR3 runs to 15 residues. Partial CDR3 DNA: TGCGCCAGCAGCCGGGGACGGGGGATAGGGGAGACC. It specifies CASSRGRGIGET. The complete CDR3 sequence is CASSRGRGIGETQYF.

With respect to this clone: The read ends 3 residues shy of where the CDR3 ends; the end is completed using the germline J gene. V and J are TRBV19 and TRBJ2-3; 7 bases match TRBD2. Germline V gene lookup returns CDR1 LNHDA and CDR2 SQIVND (reference sequence). This CDR3 is built from 16 residues. The CDR3 DNA, read in part, is TGTGCCAGTACTAGTATCCATGGGGGGGAGAATCAGCCG. It specifies CASTSIHGGENQP. The entire CDR3 reads CASTSIHGGENQPQYF.

In the case of this clone: The read comes to an end 3 residues before the CDR3 does, leaving the germline J gene to fill in the end. The rearrangement uses TRBV5-1 and TRBJ2-7, with 7 bases that match TRBD1. J was trimmed by 2 bases and V by 4 bases; bases with no gene match: 6. This CDR3 region has 14 residues. The germline V gene has CDR1 SGHRS and CDR2 YFSETQ. CDR3 bases read: TGCGCCAGCAGCGAAACAGGGGCCCCCTACGAG. Translated, it gives CASSETGAPYE. The whole CDR3 sequence is CASSETGAPYEQYF.

Notes on this clone: Sequencing ends 3 residues short of the CDR3 end; the germline J gene provides the rest. The rearrangement links TRBV18 to TRBJ2-3; 10 bases match TRBD2. With V trimmed by 3 bases and J by 4 bases, 4 bases remained unmatched. The germline CDR1 and CDR2 sequences are KGHSH and LQKENI. The CDR3 is made up of 15 amino acids. The sequenced CDR3 bases are TGTGCCAGCTCACCCGGAGCGGGAGGGGCAGATACG. It is translated as CASSPGAGGADT. The whole CDR3 reads CASSPGAGGADTQYF. The variable domain in full, with the rest retrieved from reference TRBV18 and TRBJ2-3, is NAGVMQNPRHLVRRRGQEARLRCSPMKGHSHVYWYRQLPEEGLKFMVYLQKENIIDESGMPKERFSAEFPKEGPSILRIQQVVRGDSAAYFCASSPGAGGADTQYFGPGTRLTVL.

With regard to this clone: Compared with germline, one end of the junction differs, possibly owing to a read error. The DNA ends 3 residues before the CDR3 does, and the rest of the CDR3 is filled in from the germline J gene. J is TRBJ2-2 and V is TRBV5-1; no clear D gene. There are 14 residues in the CDR3. In germline, CDR1 is SGHRS, CDR2 YFSETQ. The CDR3 DNA, read in part, is TGCGCCAGCAGCTCTGTGGTAAACAGCGGGGAG. As protein: CASSSVVNSGE. The whole CDR3 region reads CASSSVVNSGELFF.

With regard to this clone: The read stops 3 residues short of the end of the CDR3; the missing end is completed from the germline J gene. The V call is TRBV20-1, the J call TRBJ1-4; the D gene is possibly TRBD1 (5 bases). Trimming removed 3 bases from V and 8 bases from J, with 19 bases in between. CDR1 and CDR2 from the germline V gene are DFQATT and SNEGSKA (reference sequence). CDR3 size: 15 residues. The CDR3 reads CSASIPDRPGEKLFF. CDR3 DNA (partial): TGCAGTGCTAGCATCCCCGACAGACCCGGGGAAAAA.

As for this clone: The missing CDR3 end, 3 residues past where the read stops, is filled in from the germline J gene. This rearrangement joins TRBV12-3 or TRBV12-4 to TRBJ2-3; no clear D. There are 13 residues in the CDR3. V lost 7 bases, J lost 3 bases, and 11 bases lay in between. The CDR3 sequence: CASTFGFTDTQYF. The DNA read from the CDR3 is TGTGCCAGCACGTTTGGCTTTACAGATACG.

Notes on this clone: The DNA ends 3 residues before the CDR3 does, and the rest of the CDR3 is filled in from the germline J gene. The rearrangement uses TRBV19 and TRBJ2-5; D may be TRBD1 (5 bases). There are 14 residues in the CDR3. V shed 3 bases and J shed 2 bases, with 10 bases lying between them. Germline V gene sequence: CDR1 LNHDA, CDR2 SQIVND (reference sequence). CDR3 in amino acids: CASSMGRRQETQYF. The covered CDR3 bases are TGTGCCAGTAGTATGGGGCGGCGGCAAGAGACC.

Turning to this clone: The read terminates 3 residues ahead of where the CDR3 ends, so the germline J gene completes it. J is TRBJ2-5 and V is TRBV5-1; weak D call: TRBD1 (6 bases). The germline CDR1 and CDR2 sequences are SGHRS and YFSETQ. This CDR3 spans 13 amino acids. The V end lost 4 bases, the J end lost 3 bases, and 10 bases lay between the germline ends. The CDR3 is CASSGGGEETQYF. The sequenced CDR3 bases are TGCGCCAGCAGCGGGGGCGGTGAAGAGACC.

Turning to this clone: The read ends 3 residues before the CDR3 terminus; that terminus is restored from the germline J gene. This chain connects TRBV30 to TRBJ1-5; 7 bases map to TRBD1. V lost 2 bases, J lost 0 bases, and 4 bases stayed unmatched. Germline V gene data show CDR1 as GTSNPN and CDR2 as SVGIG (reference sequence). CDR3 length equals 15 residues. CDR3 amino acids: CAWSTGTDSNQPQHF. The CDR3 bases that were read are TGTGCCTGGAGTACTGGGACAGATAGCAATCAGCCC.

In the case of this clone: The sequenced fragment ends 3 residues before the CDR3 boundary, so the rest is inferred from the germline J gene. The chain links TRBV4-1 to TRBJ2-7; perhaps TRBD1 as D (6 bases). CDR1 and CDR2 (germline): MGHRA, YSYEKL. The ends were cut back, 1 base at V and 0 bases at J, with 10 bases in the middle. This CDR3 contains 15 residues. Partial CDR3 DNA: TGCGCCAGCAGCCAAGGTCAAGGGGGCTCCTACGAG. It specifies CASSQGQGGSYE. The whole CDR3 sequence is CASSQGQGGSYEQYF.

CDR3 bases read: TGTGCCAGCTCACCGGGGGGCACCGGGGAG. This codes for CASSPGGTGE. The entire CDR3 reads CASSPGGTGELFF. V gene TRBV18 combines with J gene TRBJ2-2, with D perhaps matching TRBD2 (6 bases). The read comes to an end 3 residues before the CDR3 does, leaving the germline J gene to fill in the end. V was cut by 3 bases and J by 4 bases, with 6 bases left in between. This CDR3 is built from 13 residues. CDR1 is KGHSH and CDR2 is LQKENI in the germline V gene.

Comment on this clone: Coverage ceases 3 residues before the CDR3 finishes, and the germline J gene fills in the end. The V call is TRBV30, the J call TRBJ1-5; possible D gene TRBD1, 6 bases. This CDR3 is 14 amino acids long. The germline CDR1 and CDR2 sequences are GTSNPN and SVGIG (reference sequence). V was clipped by 0 bases and J by 3 bases, with 9 bases between them. The DNA read from the CDR3 is TGTGCCTGGAGTGTAGGGGGAAACAATCAGCCC. It codes for CAWSVGGNNQP. The complete CDR3 sequence is CAWSVGGNNQPQHF.

In the case of this clone: The read ends 3 residues shy of where the CDR3 ends; the end is completed using the germline J gene. V usage is TRBV5-6 and J usage is TRBJ2-3; possibly TRBD1 for D (5 bases). The CDR3 has 13 amino acids. Germline CDR1 and CDR2: SGHDT and YYEEEE. The sequenced CDR3 bases are TGTGCCAGCAGCTACGGCAGGGATCAGCCG. Amino acids: CASSYGRDQP. The full CDR3 sequence reads CASSYGRDQPQYF. Filled out from reference TRBV5-6 and TRBJ2-3, the complete variable domain reads DAGVTQSPTHLIKTRGQQVTLRCSPKSGHDTVSWYQQALGQGPQFIFQYYEEEERQRGNFPDRFSGHQFPNYSSELNVNALLLGDSALYLCASSYGRDQPQYFGPGTRLTVL.

Concerning this clone: Read data end 3 residues before the CDR3 end; the end is taken from the germline J gene. V usage is TRBV7-3 and J usage is TRBJ1-1, with 8 bases lining up with TRBD1. Trimming took 5 bases from V and 4 from J; bases not matched to a gene: 9. Per germline, CDR1 SGHTA and CDR2 FQGTGA. The CDR3 sequence is 15 residues long. The CDR3: CASSRDRGVGTEAFF. CDR3 bases read: TGTGCCAGCAGCCGAGACAGGGGAGTCGGCACTGAA. Using reference TRBV7-3 and TRBJ1-1 for the parts outside the CDR3, the full variable domain is GAGVSQTPSNKVTEKGKYVELRCDPISGHTALYWYRQSLGQGPEFLIYFQGTGAADDSGLPNDRFFAVRPEGSVSTLKIQRTERGDSAVYLCASSRDRGVGTEAFFGQGTRLTVV.

Worth noting for this clone: Coverage ceases 3 residues before the CDR3 finishes, and the germline J gene fills in the end. The rearrangement joins TRBV2 to TRBJ2-4, with D possibly matching TRBD2 (6 bases). CDR1 SNHLY and CDR2 FYNNEI come from the germline V gene. Trimming shortened V by 3 bases and J by 0 bases, and 9 bases separated the two germline ends. This CDR3 is built from 15 residues. The DNA read from the CDR3 is TGTGCCAGCAGTGATGTGGGACTAGCCAAAAACATT. Its protein product is CASSDVGLAKNI. The entire CDR3 is CASSDVGLAKNIQYF.

Of note for this clone: The read ends 3 residues before the CDR3 terminus; that terminus is restored from the germline J gene. The chain links TRBV4-2 to TRBJ2-4; the D gene is possibly TRBD1 (5 bases). The V end was cut by 2 bases, the J end by 0 bases, with 11 bases between. From germline, CDR1 is LGHNA and CDR2 YNFKEQ. The CDR3 extends over 16 amino acids. This chain's CDR3 is CASSQTGTLAKNIQYF. The part of the CDR3 DNA that was read is TGTGCCAGCAGCCAAACAGGAACCCTAGCCAAAAACATT.